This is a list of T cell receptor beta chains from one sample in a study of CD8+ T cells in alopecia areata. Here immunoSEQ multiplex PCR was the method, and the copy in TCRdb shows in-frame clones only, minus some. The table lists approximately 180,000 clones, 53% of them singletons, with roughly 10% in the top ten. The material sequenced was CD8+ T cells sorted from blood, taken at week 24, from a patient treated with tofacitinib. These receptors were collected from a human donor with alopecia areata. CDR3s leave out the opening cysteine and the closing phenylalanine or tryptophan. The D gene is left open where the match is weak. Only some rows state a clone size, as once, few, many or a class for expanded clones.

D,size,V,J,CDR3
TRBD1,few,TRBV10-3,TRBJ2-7,AISEPRTGNHEQY
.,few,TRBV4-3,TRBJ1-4,ASSPIYEGPGEKLF
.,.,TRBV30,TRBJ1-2,AWSVKDGYT
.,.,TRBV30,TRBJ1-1,ASTGEGNTEAF
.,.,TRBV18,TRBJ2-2,ASSPVEGGRTGELF
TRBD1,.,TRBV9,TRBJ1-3,ASSGDRANKY
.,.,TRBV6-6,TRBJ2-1,ASSYVQNEQF
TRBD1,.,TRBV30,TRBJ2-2,ASRQGHGELF
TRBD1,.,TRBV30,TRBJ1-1,ALDRATEEAF
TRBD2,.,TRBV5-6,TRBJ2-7,ASRPGGVDEQY
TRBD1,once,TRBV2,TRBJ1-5,ASSVGQGGGQPQH
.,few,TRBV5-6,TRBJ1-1,ASSLANRPPF
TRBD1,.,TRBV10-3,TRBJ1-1,AIRGQSTEAF
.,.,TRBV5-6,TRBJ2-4,ASSLVALRRIAKNIQY
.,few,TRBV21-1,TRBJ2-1,ASSSPRGRDGEQF
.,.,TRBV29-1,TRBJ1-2,SVEDLGRSDYGYT
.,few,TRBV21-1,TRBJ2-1,ASSARNEQF
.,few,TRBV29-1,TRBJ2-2,SVEDPLRAGELF
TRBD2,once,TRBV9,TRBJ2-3,ASSVVAGGPDTDTQY
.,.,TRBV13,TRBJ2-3,ASSPKSTDTQY
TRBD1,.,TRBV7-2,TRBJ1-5,ASSLEVGTVVSQPQH
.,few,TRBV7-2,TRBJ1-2,ASSLLNPSGAYGYT
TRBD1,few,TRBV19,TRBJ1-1,ASSHGTGNTEAF
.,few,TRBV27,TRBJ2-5,ASMGYQETQY
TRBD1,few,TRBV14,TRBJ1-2,ASSLYGTEDYGYT
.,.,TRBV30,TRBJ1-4,AWQIGNEKLF
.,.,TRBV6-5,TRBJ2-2,ASSYSGNTGELF
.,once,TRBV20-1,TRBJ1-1,SASELPEAF
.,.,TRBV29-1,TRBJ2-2,SVVTGVPGELF
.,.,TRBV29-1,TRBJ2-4,SVLTEDKNIQY
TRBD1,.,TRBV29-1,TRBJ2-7,SVVGGQASYEQY
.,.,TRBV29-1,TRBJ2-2,GVSGGQLYTGELF
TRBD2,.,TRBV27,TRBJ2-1,ASSPISGGPYNEQF
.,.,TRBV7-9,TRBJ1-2,ASSLPGQWNGYT
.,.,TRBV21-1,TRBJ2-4,ASSKESGIAKNIQY
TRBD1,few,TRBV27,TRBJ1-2,ASTSGGSGYGYT
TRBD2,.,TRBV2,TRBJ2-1,ASSEASGDNEQF
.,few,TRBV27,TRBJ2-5,ASSLSGPEETQY
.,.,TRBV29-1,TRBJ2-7,SVRDGPSYEQY
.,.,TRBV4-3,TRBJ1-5,ASSQDRFGGPEPQH
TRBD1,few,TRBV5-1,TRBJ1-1,ASSPGQGRWNTEAF
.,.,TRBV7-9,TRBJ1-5,ASSEQGQPQH
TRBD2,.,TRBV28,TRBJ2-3,ASSLSSGGPTDTQY
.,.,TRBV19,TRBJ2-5,ASSMIHGGSETQY
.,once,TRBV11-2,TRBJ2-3,ASSLADRLKDTQY
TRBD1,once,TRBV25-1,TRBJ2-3,ASSPGQGGTDTQY
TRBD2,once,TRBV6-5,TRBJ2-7,ASSYSSGERTYEQY
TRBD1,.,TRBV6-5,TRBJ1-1,ASSLTGGTEAF
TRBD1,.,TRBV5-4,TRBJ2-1,ASHPGTGGYNEQF